The 8 T cell receptor beta chains below all came from one sample that was sequenced in a study of blood T cells in healthy people across ages. Next came a second PCR, run for roughly 6 to 11 cycles, which used a sample-barcoded 5' primer along with a J-beta primer mix. Using its own MiXCR run on the 5' RACE reads, TCRdb lists one record per CDR3 protein. The sample lists nearly 800,000 distinct CDR3 sequences, roughly 50% occurring once. Sequencing used blood. These receptors all stem from a man between 40 and 49 years old in good health.

The chain recombines TRBV6-5 with TRBJ2-5; D is possibly TRBD1 (6 bases). The V gene lost 7 bases and the J gene lost 5 bases, with 17 bases spanning the gap. CDR1 and CDR2 from the germline V gene are MNHEY and SVGAGI. CDR3 length equals 14 residues. The CDR3: CASTLTWGRETQYF. CDR3 coding DNA: TGTGCCAGCACCCTTACGTGGGGGCGCGAGACCCAGTACTTC.

This clonotype has a handful of counts. The chain employs TRBV21-1 and TRBJ2-7; the table's D call, TRBD2, was not checked against the DNA. TRBV21-1 is a pseudogene segment. The CDR3 loop spans 15 amino acids. DNA of the CDR3: TGTGCCAGCAGCAAAACTAGCGGGAGGTGGTACGAGCAGTACTTC. Translated, it gives CASSKTSGRWYEQYF.

The chain combines TRBV4-3 with TRBJ2-1, with 7 bases lining up with TRBD2. V dropped 1 base and J dropped 15; count of bases not matched to a gene: 12. Per germline, CDR1 LGHNA and CDR2 YSLEER. The CDR3 consists of 14 residues. CDR3 in DNA: TGCGCCAGCAGCCAAGGTCCAAACGGGAGGAACCGGTTCTTC. It encodes CASSQGPNGRNRFF.

The V gene is TRBV29-1, the J gene TRBJ2-5; weak D call: TRBD1 (6 bases). Trimming stripped 7 bases from V and 1 base from J, with 10 bases between. The CDR3 length is 12 residues. CDR1 and CDR2 (germline): SQVTM, ANQGSEA. The CDR3: CSAGTLQETQYF. CDR3 in DNA: TGCAGCGCCGGGACACTCCAAGAGACCCAGTACTTC.

The chain uses TRBV7-6 and TRBJ2-3, with TRBD1 matching 10 bases. CDR1 and CDR2 (germline): SGHVS, FNYEAQ. The CDR3 runs to 17 residues. Trimming at V came to 3 bases and at J to 2 bases, leaving 8 bases not matched to a gene. CDR3 DNA: TGTGCCAGCAGCTTCCTCCCCGACAGGGGGCCCACAGATACGCAGTATTTT. Translated: CASSFLPDRGPTDTQYF.

The rearrangement joins TRBV7-9 to TRBJ2-2; weak D call: TRBD1 (5 bases). Germline CDR1 reads SEHNR; CDR2 reads FQNEAQ (reference sequence). The V end lost 2 bases, the J end lost 6 bases, and 16 bases lay between the germline ends. The CDR3 extends over 16 amino acids. This CDR3 is CASSLRAPQTAGELFF. DNA for the CDR3: TGTGCCAGCAGCTTACGAGCTCCCCAGACAGCCGGGGAGCTGTTTTTT. The entire variable domain, with the rest obtained from reference TRBV7-9 and TRBJ2-2, is as follows: DTGVSQNPRHKITKRGQNVTFRCDPISEHNRLYWYRQTLGQGPEFLTYFQNEAQLEKSRLLSDRFSAERPKGSFSTLEIQRTEQGDSAMYLCASSLRAPQTAGELFFGEGSRLTVL.

This chain connects TRBV2 to TRBJ1-2; TRBD1 is a possible D gene (5 bases). This CDR3 has 15 amino acids. CDR1 and CDR2 from the germline V gene are SNHLY and FYNNEI. V was trimmed by 8 bases and J by 0 bases, leaving 16 bases between them. CDR3 DNA sequence: TGTGCCAGCGTTTTGGACAATGTTCCTAACTATGGCTACACCTTC. This sequence encodes CASVLDNVPNYGYTF. The complete variable domain, with remaining parts taken from reference TRBV2 and TRBJ1-2, reads EPEVTQTPSHQVTQMGQEVILRCVPISNHLYFYWYRQILGQKVEFLVSFYNNEISEKSEIFDDQFSVERPDGSNFTLKIRSTKLEDSAMYFCASVLDNVPNYGYTFGSGTRLTVV.

V gene TRBV29-1 combines with J gene TRBJ2-3; perhaps D is TRBD1 or TRBD2 (6 bases each). Between the trimmed V and J ends, which lost 8 bases and 5 bases, there was a span of 17 bases. This CDR3 is built from 13 residues. CDR1 is SQVTM, CDR2 ANQGSEA, per germline. For the CDR3, the DNA is TGCAGCACTTGGGGGGCTCCTATAGATACGCAGTATTTT. Translating it yields CSTWGAPIDTQYF.